These 5 T cell receptor beta chains were sequenced from one sample in a study of T cells in Graves' hyperthyroidism and ophthalmopathy (dated by TCRdb to about 2019). The library was generated by multiplex PCR. This sample was sequenced with an Illumina HiSeq 2000. Amplification of TCR beta CDR3 regions was carried out from RNA transcripts. A first-round RT-PCR of the TCR CDR3 used the HTBI primer set with the Qiagen OneStep RT-PCR kit. TCRdb applied fastp at Q25 and MiXCR to the public reads, then kept only in-frame beta chains. One record per CDR3 amino acid sequence lists the most common genes and DNA. The sample records around 480,000 distinct CDR3 sequences, approximately 15% of which are singletons. The top ten clonotypes cover about 17% of the sample. Sequenced: blood. Every receptor here comes from a woman under 30 with Graves' hyperthyroidism.

This clonotype was seen repeatedly, ten times or more. The chain recombines TRBV12-5 with TRBJ2-5; 8 positions agree with TRBD2. The CDR3 totals 14 residues. The ends lost 7 bases at V and 4 bases at J; junction bases unmatched: 8. Germline V lookup: CDR1 LGHNT, CDR2 FRNRAP. The CDR3 is CASEPGGKGETQYF. As DNA, the CDR3 is TGTGCTAGTGAACCGGGGGGGAAAGGAGAGACCCAGTACTTC.

The chain is built from TRBV12-3 or TRBV12-4 and TRBJ2-1; D is undetermined. This CDR3 comprises 11 residues. The V gene lost 10 bases and the J gene lost 10 bases, with 14 bases spanning the gap. DNA of the CDR3: TGTGCCATTACCCTTACCGGCGAGCAGTTCTTC. It specifies CAITLTGEQFF.

The table lists this clonotype with a few counts. CDR3 bases: TGTGCCAGTGGAAGGCGGGGACAGGGTGAGCCCCAGCATTTT. This gives the protein CASGRRGQGEPQHF. The V gene is TRBV19, the J gene TRBJ1-5, with 9 bases identical to TRBD1. Germline CDR1 reads LNHDA; CDR2 reads SQIVND (reference sequence). Trimming took 8 bases from V and 8 from J; bases not matched to a gene: 10. There are 14 residues in the CDR3.

Many counts were recorded for this clonotype. The gene calls are TRBV18 and TRBJ2-3; weak D call: TRBD2 (6 bases). V lost 1 base, J lost 2 bases, and 13 bases lay in between. CDR1 and CDR2 (germline): KGHSH, LQKENI. This CDR3 is 16 amino acids long. The CDR3 protein is CASSPRVSGDTDTQYF. CDR3 bases: TGTGCCAGCTCACCACGGGTTAGCGGAGACACAGATACGCAGTATTTT.

Ten or more counts support this clonotype. This chain connects TRBV7-3 to TRBJ2-3; 7 bases line up with TRBD2. Germline V CDR1 and CDR2: SGHTA, FQGTGA. This CDR3 comprises 17 residues. The ends lost 1 base at V and 0 bases at J; junction bases unmatched: 7. The CDR3 protein is CASSLSKSGASTDTQYF. CDR3 in DNA: TGTGCCAGCAGCTTAAGCAAGAGCGGGGCGAGCACAGATACGCAGTATTTT.